The T cell receptor beta chain described here comes from a study of shared clonotypes between healthy human individuals (dated by TCRdb to 2018 to 2021). In the study overall: Three men and a couple of women, aged 18 to 49 years, made up the cohort. Blood TCR repertoires of about five healthy adults were deeply sequenced to estimate repertoire size and the extent of clonotype sharing between individuals. Between about 0.8 and 8.9 billion PBMCs per donor were obtained by leukapheresis. Different laboratories and diverse techniques were used to prepare libraries and sequence TCR repertoires, to increase sequencing depth and limit assay-specific biases.

Using the deep immunoSEQ assay, multiplex PCR amplified TCR CDR3 regions from genomic DNA. Extracted genomic DNA from each cell subset was spread evenly across all wells of several immunoSEQ 96-well plates, with each plate serving as a replicate. For unsorted PBMC, each replicate PCR was loaded with approximately 300 ng genomic DNA, equivalent to 30,000 or so T cell genomes. Unsorted PBMC genomic DNA was sequenced across ten immunoSEQ deep assay plates. Purified libraries were quantified with a Qubit 3.0 fluorometer, sized on a Bioanalyzer 2100, and re-quantified with the KAPA Library Quantification kit. Every immunoSEQ 96-well plate was sequenced on a separate single-read 150-cycle Illumina NextSeq 550 flow cell. The authors' pipeline ran thus. The immunoSEQ output contained only junctional sequences without quality scores, so filtering could not match that applied to full-length reads. To assign V/J genes and CDR3, sequences were annotated against IMGT germline references using PyIR, a Python wrapper for IgBLAST v1.9. Reads were removed for weak V/J assignments (E-value above 1e-6), missing CDR3, stop codons, out-of-frame junctions, or ambiguous translated residues. A V3J clonotype was defined by an identical inferred V gene, J gene, and CDR3 amino acid sequence. Percentage overlap between repertoires was calculated by dividing the number of shared unique clonotypes by the size of the smaller repertoire. Repertoire richness was assessed with RTK rarefaction, the Chao1 estimator, and Recon v2.1 estimates of unobserved clonotypes. TCRdb limited this immuneACCESS table to in-frame rearrangements with V and J called. A share of clones is missing; checked studies link under half to unresolved V genes, and the rest is unexplained. The DNA gave D and trimming, while V, J and clone size come from that table. The sample table shows 400,000 to 500,000 clones, and around 80% are seen once. The ten most abundant clones make up 10% to 15% of the sample.

As regards this clone: No cognate antigen has been identified for it. No much larger clone exists at a distance of one base, and base qualities are not known.

General study outcomes and caveats: Pairwise subsampling led to the expectation that sequencing depth would affect the degree of clonotype sharing among donors. Because the study included a small number of donors, the genetic and exposure-history diversity represented was limited. Only blood was sampled, and tissue TCR repertoires likely differ from those in blood.

The donors were healthy, HIV-negative adults who had no recently reported acute infections or vaccinations. Every donor was a Caucasian adult residing in Nashville, Tennessee, USA. For unsorted samples, tens of millions of PBMCs were counted, and genomic DNA was extracted using the QIAamp DNA Blood Mini kit. Blood was obtained by leukapheresis, after which PBMCs were separated by Ficoll-Histopaque density gradient centrifugation and cryopreserved in liquid nitrogen vapor phase. This TCR derives from a woman aged 35 to 49 in good health. Some clones in this sample may be carry-over from other donors' samples. Sequenced sample: PBMCs.

CDR3 region: CACRGRASSYEQYF. The DNA reads TGTGCCTGTAGGGGGAGGGCCAGCTCCTACGAGCAGTACTTC. The V and J segments used are TRBV30 and TRBJ2-7; a tentative D call is TRBD2 (7 bases match). Deletion took 6 bases off V and 0 bases off J, with a span of 15 bases between the germline ends. CDR1 is given as GTSNPN and CDR2 as SVGIG, both from the germline V gene (reference sequence). The CDR3 has 14 amino acids, counting the end cysteine and phenylalanine. Only CDR3 DNA is held: 42 bases, read in frame from base 1.